A single T cell receptor (beta chain) is shown here with its context. Its matching antigen is unknown. Definition of naive CD8+ T cells rested on a CD45RO-CCR7+CD27+CD95- profile. The sample belongs to a study of CXCR3-negative and CXCR3-positive naive CD8 T cells. Preparation of TRB cDNA libraries relied on 5' RACE carrying UMI labels. TCRdb reanalyzed the 5' RACE reads, giving one entry per CDR3 protein sequence and no DNA. The sample features about 82,000 distinct CDR3 sequences, with roughly 0.99% in its top ten. This CDR3 contains 15 residues. The germline V gene encodes CDR1 KGHSH and CDR2 LQKENI. Overall study findings and caveats: PBMCs showed partially decreased CXCR3 expression after cryopreservation, and most assays used fresh PBMCs.

The specimen sequenced was naive CXCR3- CD8+ T cells from blood. Subset meaning: CD45RO-CCR7+CD27+CD95- naive CD8+ T cells lacking CXCR3 (TNR3-). This clonotype was sampled from a human donor in good health. Some clones in this sample may be carry-over from other donors' samples. V and J are TRBV18 and TRBJ2-7. The CDR3: CASSPGGETSYEQYF.